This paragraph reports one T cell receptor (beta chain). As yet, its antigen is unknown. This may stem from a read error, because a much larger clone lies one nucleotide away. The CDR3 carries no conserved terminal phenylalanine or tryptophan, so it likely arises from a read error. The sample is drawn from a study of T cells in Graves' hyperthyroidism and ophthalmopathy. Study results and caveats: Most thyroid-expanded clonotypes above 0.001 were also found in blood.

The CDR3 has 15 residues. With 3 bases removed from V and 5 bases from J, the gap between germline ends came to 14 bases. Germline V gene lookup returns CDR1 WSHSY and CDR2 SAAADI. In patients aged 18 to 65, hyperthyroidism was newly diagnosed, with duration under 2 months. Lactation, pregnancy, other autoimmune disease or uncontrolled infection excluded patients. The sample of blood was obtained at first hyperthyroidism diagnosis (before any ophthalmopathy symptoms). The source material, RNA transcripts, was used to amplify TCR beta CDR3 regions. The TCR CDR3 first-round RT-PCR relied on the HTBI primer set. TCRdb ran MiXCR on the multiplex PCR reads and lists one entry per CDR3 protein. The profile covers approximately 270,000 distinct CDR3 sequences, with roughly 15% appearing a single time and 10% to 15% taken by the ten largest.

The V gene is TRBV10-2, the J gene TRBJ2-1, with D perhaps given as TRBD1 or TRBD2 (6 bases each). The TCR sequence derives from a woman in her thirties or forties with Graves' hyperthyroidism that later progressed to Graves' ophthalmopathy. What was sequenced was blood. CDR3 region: CASSDWGAINNEQFL. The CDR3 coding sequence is TGCGCCAGCAGTGATTGGGGGGCTATAAACAATGAGCAGTTCCTC.